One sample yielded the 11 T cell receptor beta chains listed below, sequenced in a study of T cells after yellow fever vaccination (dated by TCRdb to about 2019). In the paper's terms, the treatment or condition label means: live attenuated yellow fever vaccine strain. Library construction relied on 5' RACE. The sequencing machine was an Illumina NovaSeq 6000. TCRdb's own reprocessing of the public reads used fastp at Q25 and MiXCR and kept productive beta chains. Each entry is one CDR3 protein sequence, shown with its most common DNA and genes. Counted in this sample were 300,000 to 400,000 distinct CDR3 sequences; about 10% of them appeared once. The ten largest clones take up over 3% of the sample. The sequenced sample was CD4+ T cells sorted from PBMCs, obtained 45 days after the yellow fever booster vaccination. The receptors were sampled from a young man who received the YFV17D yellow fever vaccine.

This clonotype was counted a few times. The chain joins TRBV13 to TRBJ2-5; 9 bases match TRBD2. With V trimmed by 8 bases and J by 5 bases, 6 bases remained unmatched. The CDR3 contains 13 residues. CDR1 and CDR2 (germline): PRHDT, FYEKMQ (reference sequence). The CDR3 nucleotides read TGTGCCAGCCATCAGCGGGGGGTCGAGACCCAGTACTTC. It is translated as CASHQRGVETQYF. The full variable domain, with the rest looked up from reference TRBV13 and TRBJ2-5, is AAGVIQSPRHLIKEKRETATLKCYPIPRHDTVYWYQQGPGQDPQFLISFYEKMQSDKGSIPDRFSAQQFSDYHSELNMSSLELGDSALYFCASHQRGVETQYFGPGTRLLVL.

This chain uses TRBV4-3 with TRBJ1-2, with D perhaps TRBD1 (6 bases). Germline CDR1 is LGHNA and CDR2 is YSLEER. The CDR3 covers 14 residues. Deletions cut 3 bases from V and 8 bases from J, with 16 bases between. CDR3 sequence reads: CASSHLPTGRGYTF. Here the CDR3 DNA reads TGCGCCAGCAGCCATCTCCCCACAGGGAGAGGCTACACCTTC.

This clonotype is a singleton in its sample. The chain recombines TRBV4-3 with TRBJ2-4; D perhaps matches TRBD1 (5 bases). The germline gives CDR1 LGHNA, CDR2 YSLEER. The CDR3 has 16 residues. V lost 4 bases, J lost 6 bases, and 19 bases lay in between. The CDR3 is CASSLDVGQGGNIQYF. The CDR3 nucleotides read TGCGCCAGCAGCCTAGATGTCGGCCAGGGCGGAAACATTCAGTACTTC.

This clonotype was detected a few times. CDR3 region: CASSLLGTGDHEQYF. The CDR3 coding sequence is TGTGCCAGCAGCTTACTCGGGACAGGGGACCACGAGCAGTACTTC. V and J are TRBV7-3 and TRBJ2-7, with 10 bases lining up with TRBD1. V shed 2 bases, J shed 5 bases, and the junction held 6 bases outside the gene matches. The germline V gene encodes CDR1 SGHTA and CDR2 FQGTGA. The CDR3 is made up of 15 amino acids.

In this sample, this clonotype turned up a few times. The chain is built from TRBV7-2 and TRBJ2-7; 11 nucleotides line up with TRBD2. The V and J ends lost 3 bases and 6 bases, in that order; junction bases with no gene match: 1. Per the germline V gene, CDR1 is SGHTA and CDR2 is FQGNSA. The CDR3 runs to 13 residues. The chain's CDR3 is CASSFLAGGEQYF. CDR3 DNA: TGTGCCAGCAGCTTTCTAGCGGGGGGCGAGCAGTACTTC.

CDR3 loop: CASSLSASGRLGTQYF. Here the CDR3 DNA reads TGCGCCAGCAGCTTGAGTGCTAGCGGGAGGTTAGGTACGCAGTATTTT. This rearrangement joins TRBV5-1 to TRBJ2-3; TRBD2 agrees at 11 bases. CDR3 size: 16 residues. V was clipped by 1 base and J by 8 bases; unmatched bases: 9. Germline V lookup: CDR1 SGHRS, CDR2 YFSETQ.

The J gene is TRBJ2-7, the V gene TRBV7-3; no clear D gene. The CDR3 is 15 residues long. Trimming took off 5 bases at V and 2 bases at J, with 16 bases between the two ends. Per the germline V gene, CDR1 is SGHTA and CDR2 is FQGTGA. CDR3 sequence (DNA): TGTGCCAGCAGCCCCCTGGGCGGATCTACCTACGAGCAGTACTTC. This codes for CASSPLGGSTYEQYF.

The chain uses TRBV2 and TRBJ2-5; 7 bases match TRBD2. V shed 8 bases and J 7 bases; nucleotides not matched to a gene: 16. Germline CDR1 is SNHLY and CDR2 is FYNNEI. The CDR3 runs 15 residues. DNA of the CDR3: TGTGCCAGCCGGCGGGGGAGGTCCGACGGTGGGACCCAGTACTTC. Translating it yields CASRRGRSDGGTQYF.

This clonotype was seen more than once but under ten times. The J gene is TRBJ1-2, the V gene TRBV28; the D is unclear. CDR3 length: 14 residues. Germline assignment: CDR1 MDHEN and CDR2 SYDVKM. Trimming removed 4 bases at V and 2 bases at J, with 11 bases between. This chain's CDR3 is CASSSMGGNYGYTF. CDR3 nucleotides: TGTGCCAGCAGTTCAATGGGCGGGAACTATGGCTACACCTTC.

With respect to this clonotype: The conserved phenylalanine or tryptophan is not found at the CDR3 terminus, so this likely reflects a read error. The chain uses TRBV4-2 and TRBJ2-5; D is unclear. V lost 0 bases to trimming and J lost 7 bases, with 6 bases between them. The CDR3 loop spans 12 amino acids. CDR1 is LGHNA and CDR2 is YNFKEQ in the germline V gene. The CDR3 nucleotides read TGTGCCAGCAGCCAAGATGGTTTGACCCAGTACTTA. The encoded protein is CASSQDGLTQYL.

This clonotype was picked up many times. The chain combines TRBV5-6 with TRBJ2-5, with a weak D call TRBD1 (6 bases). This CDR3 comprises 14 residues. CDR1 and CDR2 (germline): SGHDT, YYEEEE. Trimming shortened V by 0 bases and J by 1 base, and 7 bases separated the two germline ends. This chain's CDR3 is CASSLGTVQETQYF. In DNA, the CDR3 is TGTGCCAGCAGCTTGGGGACAGTCCAAGAGACCCAGTACTTC.